This T cell receptor beta chain was found in a study of cytomegalovirus exposure and HLA in healthy donors. On the study more broadly: There were about 85 million unique TCRs (from HLA-typed donors) in an early data release. Whole-study findings and limits: No immune exposure information besides CMV serostatus was available. A reported reduction in N-insertions relative to the roughly 700-donor mean was seen in an Asian-associated ancestry cluster in a later analysis. Most TCR sequences proved rare, with some public TCRs found in many donors.

The PCR ran on 60 Vbeta and 13 Jbeta primers. The protocol was immunoSEQ multiplex PCR, while the TCRdb copy is restricted to in-frame clones and leaves out a portion. This sample has approximately 200,000 clones, with roughly 85% found just once. CDR1 and CDR2 from the germline V gene are MNHEY and SMNVEV (reference sequence). This CDR3 spans 15 amino acids. V lost 4 bases and J 7 bases, leaving 14 bases between the germline ends. Note on this clone: Its antigen is unknown.

The sample comprised PBMCs. This receptor was taken from a man between 18 and 35 years old in good health and CMV-seronegative. The rearrangement uses TRBV27 and TRBJ1-6; maybe TRBD1 (5 bases). CDR3 in DNA: TGTGCCAGCAGTTGGGAAAGGACATCAAATTCACCCCTCCACTTT. It translates to CASSWERTSNSPLHF.